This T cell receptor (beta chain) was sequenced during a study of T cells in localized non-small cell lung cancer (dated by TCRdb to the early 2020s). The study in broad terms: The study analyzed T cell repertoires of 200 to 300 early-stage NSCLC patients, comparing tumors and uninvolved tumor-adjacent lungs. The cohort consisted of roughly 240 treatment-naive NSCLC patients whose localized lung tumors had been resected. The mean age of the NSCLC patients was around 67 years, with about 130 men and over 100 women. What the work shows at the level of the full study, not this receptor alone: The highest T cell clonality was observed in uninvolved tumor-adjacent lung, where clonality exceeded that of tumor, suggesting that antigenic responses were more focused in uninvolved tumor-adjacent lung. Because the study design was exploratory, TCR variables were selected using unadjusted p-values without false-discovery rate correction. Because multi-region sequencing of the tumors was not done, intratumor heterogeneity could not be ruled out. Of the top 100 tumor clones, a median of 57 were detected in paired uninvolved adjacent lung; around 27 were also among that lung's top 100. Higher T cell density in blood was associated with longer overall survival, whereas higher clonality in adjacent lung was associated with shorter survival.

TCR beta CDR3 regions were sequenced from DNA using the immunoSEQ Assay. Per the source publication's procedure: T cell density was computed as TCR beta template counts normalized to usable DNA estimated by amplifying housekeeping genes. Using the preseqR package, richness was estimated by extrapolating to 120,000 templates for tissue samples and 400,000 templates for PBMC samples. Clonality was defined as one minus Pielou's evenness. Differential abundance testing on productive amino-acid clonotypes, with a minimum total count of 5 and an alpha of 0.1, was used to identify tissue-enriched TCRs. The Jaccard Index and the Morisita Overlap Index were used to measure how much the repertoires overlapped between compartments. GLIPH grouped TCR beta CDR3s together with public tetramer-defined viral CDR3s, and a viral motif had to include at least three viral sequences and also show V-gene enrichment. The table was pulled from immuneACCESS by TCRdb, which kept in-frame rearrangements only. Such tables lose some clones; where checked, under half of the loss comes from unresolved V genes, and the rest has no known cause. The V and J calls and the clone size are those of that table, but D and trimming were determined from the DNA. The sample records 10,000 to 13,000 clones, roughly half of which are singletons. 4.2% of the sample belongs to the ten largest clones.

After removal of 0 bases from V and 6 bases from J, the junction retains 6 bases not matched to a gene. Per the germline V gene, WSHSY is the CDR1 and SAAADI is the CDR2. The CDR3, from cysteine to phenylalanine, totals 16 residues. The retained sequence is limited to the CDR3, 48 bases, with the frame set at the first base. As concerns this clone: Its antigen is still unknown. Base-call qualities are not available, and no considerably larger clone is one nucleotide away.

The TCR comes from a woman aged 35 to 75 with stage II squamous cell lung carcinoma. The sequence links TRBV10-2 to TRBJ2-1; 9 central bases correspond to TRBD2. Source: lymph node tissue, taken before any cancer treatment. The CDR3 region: CASSESRLAERNEQFF. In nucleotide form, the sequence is TGCGCCAGCAGTGAGTCTAGACTAGCGGAGCGCAATGAGCAGTTCTTC.